One sample yielded the 23 T cell receptor beta chains listed below, sequenced in a study of shared clonotypes between healthy human individuals. Clones were read by immunoSEQ multiplex PCR, and TCRdb kept only the in-frame ones, dropping some. The sample carries 2 million to 2.5 million clones, roughly 96% recorded once. The sample was naive CD4+ T cells sorted from blood. Subset given: CD45RA+ positively selected. These receptors originate from a man aged 18 to 35 in good health.

Concerning this clone: The same CDR3 can be traced to other DNA sequences in this sample. CDR3: CASSFEGLNTEAFF. The CDR3 nucleotides read TGCGCCAGCAGCTTTGAGGGGCTGAACACTGAAGCTTTCTTT. V usage is TRBV5-1 and J usage is TRBJ1-1; D is perhaps TRBD1 (5 bases). The CDR3 runs 14 residues. Germline values: CDR1 SGHRS, CDR2 YFSETQ. The V end was cut by 2 bases, the J end by 0 bases, with 8 bases between.

To note about this clone: Other DNA sequences in this specimen translate into the identical CDR3. The V and J genes are TRBV18 and TRBJ2-3; D is undetermined. The CDR3 is 16 amino acids. Trimming took 0 bases from V and 1 from J, leaving 11 bases between them. Germline V lookup: CDR1 KGHSH, CDR2 LQKENI. CDR3 nucleotides: TGTGCCAGCTCACCACCGAAGGGTGGCGGCACAGATACGCAGTATTTT. It specifies CASSPPKGGGTDTQYF.

The V call is TRBV25-1, the J call TRBJ2-3; 10 bases line up with TRBD2. Per germline, CDR1 MGHDK and CDR2 SYGVNS. The V and J ends lost 5 bases and 5 bases, in that order; junction bases with no gene match: 4. The CDR3 contains 14 residues. Here the CDR3 reads CASSFSGRRDTQYF. The CDR3 DNA sequence: TGTGCCAGCAGTTTTAGCGGGAGGAGAGATACGCAGTATTTT.

This chain links TRBV7-9 with TRBJ1-6; TRBD1 might be the D (5 bases). Germline-derived CDR1 and CDR2 are SEHNR and FQNEAQ (reference sequence). The CDR3 length is 13 residues. Deletions cut 6 bases from V and 10 bases from J, with 13 bases between. For the CDR3, the DNA is TGTGCCAGCAGTCGGCAGGGTAGCTCACCCCTCCACTTT. It is translated as CASSRQGSSPLHF.

The chain employs TRBV2 and TRBJ2-2; D is unresolved. The CDR3 has 14 residues. CDR1 and CDR2 (germline): SNHLY, FYNNEI. V lost 4 bases and J lost 6, with 12 bases in between. CDR3 residues: CASSVNQAPGELFF. The CDR3 nucleotides are TGTGCCAGCAGTGTCAACCAGGCACCCGGGGAGCTGTTTTTT.

The genes are TRBV14 and TRBJ1-5; D may be TRBD1 (5 bases). Germline lookup yields CDR1 SGHDN and CDR2 FVKESK. Deletions cut 7 bases from V and 4 bases from J, with 11 bases between. This CDR3 has 13 residues. CDR3 region: CASTAGPNQPQHF. As DNA, the CDR3 is TGTGCCAGCACGGCAGGGCCTAATCAGCCCCAGCATTTT.

The V and J genes are TRBV7-2 and TRBJ2-7; TRBD2 is a possible D gene (5 bases). The CDR3 is 15 amino acids. The V gene's germline CDR1 is SGHTA and CDR2 FQGNSA. Trimming cost V 2 bases and J 0 bases, with 11 bases left between them. The CDR3 sequence is CASSLSGAGSYEQYF. For the CDR3, the DNA is TGTGCCAGCAGCTTAAGCGGAGCTGGCTCCTACGAGCAGTACTTC.

As concerns this clone: This sample also contains other DNA sequences that code for the same CDR3. The rearrangement joins TRBV6-5 to TRBJ1-1, with unresolved D. Deletions cut 3 bases from V and 5 bases from J, with 4 bases between. CDR1 MNHEY and CDR2 SVGAGI come from the germline V gene. The CDR3 is made up of 11 amino acids. CDR3 protein: CASSYGTEAFF. The DNA of the CDR3 is TGTGCCAGCAGTTATGGAACTGAAGCTTTCTTT.

The CDR3 region is CASRSGKASGNTIYF. CDR3 in DNA: TGTGCCAGCAGATCGGGCAAAGCCTCTGGAAACACCATATATTTT. The V gene is TRBV2, the J gene TRBJ1-3, with D hard to call. Looked up from germline, CDR1 is SNHLY and CDR2 is FYNNEI. The CDR3 contains 15 residues. V was clipped by 6 bases and J by 0 bases, with 12 bases between them.

The chain carries TRBV27 and TRBJ1-2, with D tentatively TRBD1 (5 bases). Germline V gene data show CDR1 as MNHEY and CDR2 as SMNVEV (reference sequence). Trimming shortened V by 7 bases and J by 5 bases, and 20 bases separated the two germline ends. This CDR3 is 15 amino acids long. CDR3 protein: CASNPSAKGLYGYTF. CDR3 sequence (DNA): TGTGCCAGCAATCCCTCGGCGAAGGGGCTGTATGGCTACACCTTC.

The J gene is TRBJ2-7, the V gene TRBV30; possible D gene TRBD2, 5 bases. From germline, CDR1 is GTSNPN and CDR2 SVGIG (reference sequence). CDR3 length: 12 residues. V lost 4 bases and J 2 bases, leaving 9 bases between the germline ends. The chain's CDR3 is CAWTGLTYEQYF. The CDR3 DNA reads as TGTGCCTGGACCGGACTCACCTACGAGCAGTACTTC. The full variable domain, completed using reference TRBV30 and TRBJ2-7, is SQTIHQWPATLVQPVGSPLSLECTVEGTSNPNLYWYRQAAGRGLQLLFYSVGIGQISSEVPQNLSASRPQDRQFILSSKKLLLSDSGFYLCAWTGLTYEQYFGPGTRLTVT.

The chain combines TRBV7-9 with TRBJ2-7, with 7 bases matching TRBD2. CDR1 SEHNR and CDR2 FQNEAQ come from the germline V gene (reference sequence). The V and J ends lost 1 base and 3 bases, in that order; junction bases with no gene match: 9. This CDR3 comprises 16 residues. In DNA, the CDR3 is TGTGCCAGCAGCTTAGTGGGTCTAGCGGAGATCTACGAGCAGTACTTC. Translation: CASSLVGLAEIYEQYF.

The chain is built from TRBV7-9 and TRBJ2-3; 7 positions agree with TRBD1. The germline V gene has CDR1 SEHNR and CDR2 FQNEAQ (reference sequence). V was clipped by 1 base and J by 2 bases; unmatched bases: 6. The CDR3 runs 16 residues. The CDR3, as DNA: TGTGCCAGCAGCTTAGTCAGGGGACAGACCACAGATACGCAGTATTTT. Translation: CASSLVRGQTTDTQYF.

This clone appeared a single time. J is TRBJ1-1 and V is TRBV7-6, with a possible D match to TRBD1 (5 bases). This CDR3 is built from 15 residues. V was clipped by 4 bases and J by 0 bases, with 12 bases between them. Germline CDR1 and CDR2: SGHVS and FNYEAQ. CDR3 DNA sequence: TGTGCCAGCAGCTCCCAACAGGCCTTGAACACTGAAGCTTTCTTT. This sequence encodes CASSSQQALNTEAFF.

The CDR3 sequence is CSVEPTSIGQGEQYF. CDR3 DNA sequence: TGCAGCGTTGAACCGACTAGCATCGGACAGGGGGAGCAGTACTTC. This rearrangement joins TRBV29-1 to TRBJ2-7; 9 bases agree with TRBD1. The V segment lost 2 bases and the J segment 7 bases; nucleotides outside the gene matches: 12. The germline V gene has CDR1 SQVTM and CDR2 ANQGSEA. The CDR3 length is 15 residues.

As DNA, the CDR3 is TGTGCCAGCAGCTTGTATCCCTCGTTAGAAGCTTTCTTT. This gives the protein CASSLYPSLEAFF. The gene calls are TRBV5-6 and TRBJ1-1; D remains unclear. The CDR3 sequence is 13 residues long. The ends were cut back, 1 base at V and 8 bases at J, with 12 bases in the middle. Germline V gene lookup returns CDR1 SGHDT and CDR2 YYEEEE.

V usage is TRBV30 and J usage is TRBJ2-3; tentative D call: TRBD1 (6 bases). Germline V lookup: CDR1 GTSNPN, CDR2 SVGIG (reference sequence). The V and J ends lost 1 base and 2 bases respectively, with 13 bases between them. CDR3 length: 15 residues. In nucleotides, the CDR3 is TGTGCCTGGAGTGACGTAGGGGGTTACACAGATACGCAGTATTTT. Protein product: CAWSDVGGYTDTQYF.

The rearrangement joins TRBV18 to TRBJ2-5; unclear D gene. The CDR3 runs to 14 residues. In germline, CDR1 is KGHSH, CDR2 LQKENI. Deletions cut 2 bases from V and 2 bases from J, with 9 bases between. CDR3 bases: TGTGCCAGCTCACCAGGTGAAGCACAAGAGACCCAGTACTTC. Residues: CASSPGEAQETQYF.

The CDR3 DNA reads TGTGCCAGCAGCCCAAATCTCTCACTCGTTACCCGCGAGCAGTACTTC. Its translation is CASSPNLSLVTREQYF. This chain uses TRBV7-2 with TRBJ2-7, with no clear D. The length of the CDR3 is 16 residues. V was clipped by 5 bases and J by 6 bases, with 23 bases between them. In germline, CDR1 is SGHTA, CDR2 FQGNSA.

The chain uses TRBV9 and TRBJ1-4; no clear D gene. V was shortened by 3 bases and J by 0 bases, with 9 bases between the two germline ends. This CDR3 is built from 15 residues. The germline V gene encodes CDR1 SGDLS and CDR2 YYNGEE. The CDR3 DNA is TGTGCCAGCAGCGCCCGACTGGCAACTAATGAAAAACTGTTTTTT. It translates to CASSARLATNEKLFF.

The chain combines TRBV30 with TRBJ2-1, with 10 bases identical to TRBD2. The CDR3 contains 14 residues. Germline-derived CDR1 and CDR2 are GTSNPN and SVGIG (reference sequence). J lost 7 bases, V lost 0 bases, and 3 bases had no gene match. The CDR3 loop reads CAWSVTGLANEQFF. CDR3 nucleotide sequence: TGTGCCTGGAGTGTCACGGGACTAGCGAATGAGCAGTTCTTC.

The gene calls are TRBV7-6 and TRBJ1-5; D gene uncertain. Trimming took off 2 bases at V and 6 bases at J, with 20 bases between the two ends. The germline gives CDR1 SGHVS, CDR2 FNYEAQ. CDR3 length: 17 residues. The CDR3 DNA is TGTGCCAGCAGCTTATTGCGAGCCGAAGGAGAATCTCAGCCCCAGCATTTT. This translates into CASSLLRAEGESQPQHF.

DNA for the CDR3: TGTGCCAGCAGCTTAGCGTTGCAAGACACTGAAGCTTTCTTT. This gives the protein CASSLALQDTEAFF. This chain uses TRBV5-6 with TRBJ1-1; the D is unclear. The V gene lost 2 bases and the J gene lost 3 bases, with 11 bases spanning the gap. The CDR3 is 14 residues long. Germline V gene lookup returns CDR1 SGHDT and CDR2 YYEEEE. Using reference TRBV5-6 and TRBJ1-1 for the parts outside the CDR3, the full variable domain is DAGVTQSPTHLIKTRGQQVTLRCSPKSGHDTVSWYQQALGQGPQFIFQYYEEEERQRGNFPDRFSGHQFPNYSSELNVNALLLGDSALYLCASSLALQDTEAFFGQGTRLTVV.